This T cell receptor beta chain was captured in a study of OX40 agonist ivuxolimab in advanced cancers. Study overall: Melanoma, hepatocellular carcinoma, head and neck or renal cell cancer occurred in dose-escalation patients.

Data came from immunoSEQ multiplex PCR; TCRdb stores just in-frame clones and leaves some out. The table lists roughly 60,000 clones, roughly four fifths of them singletons. Regarding the study as a whole: Clones of CD4+ and CD8+ blood T cells grew by week 6 at doses of 0.1 to 3.0 mg/kg.

V gave up 10 bases and J gave up 4 bases, with 20 bases separating them. CDR3 size: 14 residues. CDR1 is SGHRS, CDR2 YFSETQ, per germline. Comment on this clone: As yet, its antigen is unknown.

The specimen was CD4+ or CD8+ T cells sorted from blood, collected in a trial of the OX40 agonist ivuxolimab. The sequence was obtained from an adult with an advanced solid tumor such as melanoma, head and neck, liver or kidney cancer. This chain links TRBV5-1 with TRBJ1-1; weak D call: TRBD1 (5 bases). Written as DNA, the CDR3 is TGCGCCTCCAAGCTGGGGGGAGTTACCACTGAAGCTTTCTTT. Translated: CASKLGGVTTEAFF.